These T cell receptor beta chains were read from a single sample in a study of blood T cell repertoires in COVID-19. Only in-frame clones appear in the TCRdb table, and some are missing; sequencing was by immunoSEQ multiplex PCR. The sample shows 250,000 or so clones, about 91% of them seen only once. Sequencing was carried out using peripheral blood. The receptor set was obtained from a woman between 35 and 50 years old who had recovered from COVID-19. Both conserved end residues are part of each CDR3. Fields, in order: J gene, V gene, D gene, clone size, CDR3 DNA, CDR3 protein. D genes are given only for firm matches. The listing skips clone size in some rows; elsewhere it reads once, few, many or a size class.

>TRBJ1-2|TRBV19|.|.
TGTGCCAGTATGCAGACAGCTAACTATGGCTACACCTTC
CASMQTANYGYTF
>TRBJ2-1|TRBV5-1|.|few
TGCGCCAGCAGCTTAAACCAGAATGAGCAGTTCTTC
CASSLNQNEQFF
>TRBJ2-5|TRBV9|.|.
TGTGCCAGCAGCGTAGGGTCCGGGAAGGGAAGGACCCAGTACTTC
CASSVGSGKGRTQYF
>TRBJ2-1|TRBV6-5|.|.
TGTGCCAGCAGATTAACTAATCGCAATGAGCAGTTCTTC
CASRLTNRNEQFF
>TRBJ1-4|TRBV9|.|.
TGTGCCAGCAGCGTAGACAGGGTTGGGGAAAAACTGTTTTTT
CASSVDRVGEKLFF
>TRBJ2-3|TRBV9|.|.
TGTGCCAGCAGCGTGGCGGCAGATACGCAGTATTTT
CASSVAADTQYF
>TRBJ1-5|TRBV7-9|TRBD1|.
TGTGCCAGCAGTTCAGGACAGGGCCGACCGGTAGGTCAGCCCCAGCATTTT
CASSSGQGRPVGQPQHF
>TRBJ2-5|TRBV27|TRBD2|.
TGTGCCAGCAGTCCACGACCGGGACTAGCGTCCCTCGACCAGTACTTC
CASSPRPGLASLDQYF
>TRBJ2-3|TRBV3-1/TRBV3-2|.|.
TGTGCCAGCAGCCCAGGCGTGGTAGATACGCAGTATTTT
CASSPGVVDTQYF
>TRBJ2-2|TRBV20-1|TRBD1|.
TGCAGTGCTAGTTTGACAGGGACGGTAGGGGCCGGGGAGCTGTTTTTT
CSASLTGTVGAGELFF
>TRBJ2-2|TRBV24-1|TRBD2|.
TGTGCCACCAGTGGAGTGCCCGGGACTAGCGGGACCGGGGAGCTGTTTTTT
CATSGVPGTSGTGELFF
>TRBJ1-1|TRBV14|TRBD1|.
TGTGCCAGCAGCCAAGATTGGGGACAGGGTGCTTTCTTT
CASSQDWGQGAFF
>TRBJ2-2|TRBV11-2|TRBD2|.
TGTGCCAGCAGCCCCATGGACCCGGGACTAGCGGGAGGATTCGGGGAGCTGTTTTTT
CASSPMDPGLAGGFGELFF
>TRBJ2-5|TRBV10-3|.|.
TGTGCCATCAGTGACTTGGGACAAAAAGAGACCCAGTACTTC
CAISDLGQKETQYF
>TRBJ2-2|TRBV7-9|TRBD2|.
TGTGCCAGCAGCCTACTACCGGGACTAGCGGGGAACACCGGGGAGCTGTTTTTT
CASSLLPGLAGNTGELFF
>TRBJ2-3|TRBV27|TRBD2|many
TGTGCCAGCAGTTTAATGCGGGGGGGCCGAGATACGCAGTATTTT
CASSLMRGGRDTQYF
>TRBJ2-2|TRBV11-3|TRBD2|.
TGTGCCAGCAGCTTGGCTAGCGGTCCTCGTGGCGGGGAGCTGTTTTTT
CASSLASGPRGGELFF
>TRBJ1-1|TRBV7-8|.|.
TGTGCCAGCAGCTTAGGGGTGGCGGGTCTTGGCACTGAAGCTTTCTTT
CASSLGVAGLGTEAFF
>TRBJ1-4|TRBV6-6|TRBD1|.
TGTGCCAGCAGCCGAGGACAGGGGCGTCTTACTAATGAAAAACTGTTTTTT
CASSRGQGRLTNEKLFF
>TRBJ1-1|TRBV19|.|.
TGTGCCAGTAGTTTTGGAGGACAGAGGACTGAAGCTTTCTTT
CASSFGGQRTEAFF
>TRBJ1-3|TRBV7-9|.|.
TGTGCCAGCACCGCGACGGGGAACACCATATATTTT
CASTATGNTIYF
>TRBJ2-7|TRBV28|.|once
TGTGCCAGCAGTTTCGTCGCAGGGGGAGGCTACGAGCAGTACTTC
CASSFVAGGGYEQYF
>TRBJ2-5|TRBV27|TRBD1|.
TGTGCCAGCAGGGCCGGCGGACAGGTCTTCGGGGAGACCCAGTACTTC
CASRAGGQVFGETQYF
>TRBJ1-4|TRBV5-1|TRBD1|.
TGCGCCAGCAAGCAAGGACAGGGTGGTGAAAAACTGTTTTTT
CASKQGQGGEKLFF
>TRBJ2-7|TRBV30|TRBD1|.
TGTGCCTGGAGTCCGGACAGGGTAGGCGAGCAGTACTTC
CAWSPDRVGEQYF
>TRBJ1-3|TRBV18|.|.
TGTGCCAGCTCACCATTGAGGACAGCCAACTCTGGAAACACCATATATTTT
CASSPLRTANSGNTIYF
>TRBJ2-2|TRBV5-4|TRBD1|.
TGTGCCAGCAGGGGGGACAGGGTGACGAACACCGGGGAGCTGTTTTTT
CASRGDRVTNTGELFF
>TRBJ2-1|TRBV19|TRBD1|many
TGTGCCAGTAGTATAGAAGGGACAGGGTTTTACAATGAGCAGTTCTTC
CASSIEGTGFYNEQFF
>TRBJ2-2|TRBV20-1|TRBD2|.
TGCAGTGCGAGTCGCGAGCGGGACTGGAACACCGGGGAGCTGTTTTTT
CSASRERDWNTGELFF
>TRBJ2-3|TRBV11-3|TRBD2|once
TGTGCCAGCAGCCTCTTTTCAGCTAGCGGGAGTATATTCGCAGATACGCAGTATTTT
CASSLFSASGSIFADTQYF
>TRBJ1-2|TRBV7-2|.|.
TGTGCCAGCAGCACATACCTGGAGACCAACTATGGCTACACCTTC
CASSTYLETNYGYTF
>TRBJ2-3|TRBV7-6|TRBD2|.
TGTGCCAGCAGCTTACTAGCGGGGGGGACCACAGATACGCAGTATTTT
CASSLLAGGTTDTQYF
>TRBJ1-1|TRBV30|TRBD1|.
TGTGCCTGGAGTCCAATAGGCGGGGACAGGAACACTGAAGCTTTCTTT
CAWSPIGGDRNTEAFF
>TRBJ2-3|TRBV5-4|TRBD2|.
TGTGCCAGCAGCTTGGGGACAGCGGGAGTAGCAGATACGCAGTATTTT
CASSLGTAGVADTQYF
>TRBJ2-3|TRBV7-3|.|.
TGTGCCAGCAGCTTAGGCCGGGGTTCCACAGATACGCAGTATTTT
CASSLGRGSTDTQYF
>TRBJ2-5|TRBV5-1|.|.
TGCGCCAGCAGCTTGGGACAGCCCCAAGAGACCCAGTACTTC
CASSLGQPQETQYF
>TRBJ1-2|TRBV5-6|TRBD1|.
TGTGCCAGCAGCTCCGGTGAGACAGGGGCGCGTCGTGGCTACACCTTC
CASSSGETGARRGYTF
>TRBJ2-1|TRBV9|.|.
TGTGCCAGCAGCGTGGGAGGGGGCTACAATGAGCAGTTCTTC
CASSVGGGYNEQFF
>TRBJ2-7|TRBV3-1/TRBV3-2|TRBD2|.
TGTGCCAGCAGCCGGCAGCCGGGCGGGGGGGAGCAGTACTTC
CASSRQPGGGEQYF